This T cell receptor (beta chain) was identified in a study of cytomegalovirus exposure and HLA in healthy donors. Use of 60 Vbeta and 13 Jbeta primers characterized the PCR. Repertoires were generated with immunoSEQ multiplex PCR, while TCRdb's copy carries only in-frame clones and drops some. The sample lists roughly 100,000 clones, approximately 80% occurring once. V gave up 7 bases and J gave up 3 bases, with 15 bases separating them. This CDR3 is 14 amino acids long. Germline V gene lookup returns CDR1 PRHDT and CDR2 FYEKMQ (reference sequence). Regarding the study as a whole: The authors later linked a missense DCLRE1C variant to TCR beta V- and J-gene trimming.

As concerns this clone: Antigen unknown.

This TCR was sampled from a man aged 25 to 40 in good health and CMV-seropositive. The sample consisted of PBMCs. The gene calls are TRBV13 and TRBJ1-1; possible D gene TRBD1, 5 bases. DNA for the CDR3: TGTGCCAGCACCTACGGGGGAAGGGACACTGAAGCTTTCTTT. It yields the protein CASTYGGRDTEAFF.